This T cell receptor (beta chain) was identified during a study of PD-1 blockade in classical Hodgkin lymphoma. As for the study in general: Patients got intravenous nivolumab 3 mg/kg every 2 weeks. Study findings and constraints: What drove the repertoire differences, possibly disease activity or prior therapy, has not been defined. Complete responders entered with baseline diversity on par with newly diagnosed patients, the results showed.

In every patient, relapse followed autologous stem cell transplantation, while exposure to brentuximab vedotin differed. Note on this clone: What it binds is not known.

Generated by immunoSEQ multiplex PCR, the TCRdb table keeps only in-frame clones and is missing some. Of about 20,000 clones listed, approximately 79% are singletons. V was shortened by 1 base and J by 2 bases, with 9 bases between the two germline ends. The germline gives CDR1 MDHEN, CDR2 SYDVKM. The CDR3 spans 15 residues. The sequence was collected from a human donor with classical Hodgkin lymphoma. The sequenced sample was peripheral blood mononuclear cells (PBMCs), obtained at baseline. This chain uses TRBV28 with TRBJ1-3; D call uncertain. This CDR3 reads CASSLYWSAGNTIYF. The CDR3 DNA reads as TGTGCCAGCAGTTTATATTGGTCGGCTGGAAACACCATATATTTT. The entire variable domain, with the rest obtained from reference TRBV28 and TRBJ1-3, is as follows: DVKVTQSSRYLVKRTGEKVFLECVQDMDHENMFWYRQDPGLGLRLIYFSYDVKMKEKGDIPEGYSVSREKKERFSLILESASTNQTSMYLCASSLYWSAGNTIYFGEGSWLTVV.